Listed here are 18 T cell receptor beta chains from one sample, sequenced in a study of blood T cell repertoires in COVID-19. Clones were sequenced by immunoSEQ multiplex PCR, and TCRdb holds only the in-frame ones, with some missing. The repertoire holds roughly 240,000 clones, with approximately 86% as singletons. The specimen was peripheral blood. The receptors were gathered from a woman aged 30 to 39 who had recovered from COVID-19.

V gene TRBV5-6 combines with J gene TRBJ2-3; 8 bases fit TRBD2. V was pared by 0 bases and J by 6 bases, with 6 bases of the junction left unmatched. The CDR3 is 15 residues long. Germline assignment: CDR1 SGHDT and CDR2 YYEEEE. This CDR3 reads CASSLEGAGADTQYF. CDR3 nucleotide sequence: TGTGCCAGCAGCTTGGAAGGAGCGGGGGCTGATACGCAGTATTTT.

This clone is a singleton in its sample. V and J are TRBV21-1 and TRBJ1-2. TRBV21-1 is a recognized pseudogene. The CDR3 extends over 12 amino acids. As DNA, the CDR3 is TGTGCCAGCAGCAATTCTCTCTATGGCTACACCTTC. It yields the protein CASSNSLYGYTF.

CDR3 in amino acids: CASRINTGGHAEQFF. For the CDR3, the DNA is TGTGCCAGCCGGATAAATACGGGGGGGCATGCGGAGCAGTTCTTC. The chain carries TRBV27 and TRBJ2-1; 8 bases align to TRBD2. The CDR3 extends over 15 amino acids. CDR1 and CDR2 from the germline V gene are MNHEY and SMNVEV (reference sequence). The junction had 16 bases not matched to a gene; V was cut back by 8 bases and J by 10 bases.

The V and J genes are TRBV3-1 (or the pseudogene TRBV3-2) and TRBJ2-5; 8 nucleotides align to TRBD2. Germline CDR1 reads LGHDT; CDR2 reads YNNKEL (reference sequence). CDR3 length: 16 amino acids. The J segment lost 2 bases and the V segment lost 0 bases, leaving 5 bases of the junction unmatched. CDR3: CASSQDLASGQETQYF. Written as DNA, the CDR3 is TGTGCCAGCAGCCAAGATTTGGCTAGCGGGCAAGAGACCCAGTACTTC.

The chain recombines TRBV6-5 with TRBJ1-5, with a possible D match to TRBD1 (5 bases). V was clipped by 6 bases and J by 3 bases, with 15 bases between them. The CDR3 has 15 amino acids. CDR1 and CDR2 (germline): MNHEY, SVGAGI. The CDR3 region is CASSNHDRPNQPQHF. DNA of the CDR3: TGTGCCAGCAGCAACCATGACAGACCCAATCAGCCCCAGCATTTT.

This chain connects TRBV2 to TRBJ2-3, with TRBD2 matching over 8 bases. CDR3 size: 15 residues. Germline lookup yields CDR1 SNHLY and CDR2 FYNNEI. V shed 6 bases and J 6 bases; nucleotides not matched to a gene: 11. CDR3 bases: TGTGCCAGCAGCGTCTTACCCTTAGCGGGGGATACGCAGTATTTT. Translated: CASSVLPLAGDTQYF.

The chain employs TRBV5-4 and TRBJ1-1, with D possibly TRBD1 on 5 matching bases. Trimming stripped 0 bases from V and 1 base from J, with 10 bases between. The CDR3 is made up of 15 amino acids. Germline CDR1 SGHNT, CDR2 YYREEE (reference sequence). This CDR3 reads CASSLDGGRNTEAFF. As DNA, the CDR3 is TGTGCCAGCAGCTTGGACGGGGGAAGGAACACTGAAGCTTTCTTT.

The V gene is TRBV7-9, the J gene TRBJ1-1; D ambiguous. Germline loops: CDR1 SEHNR, CDR2 FQNEAQ (reference sequence). The CDR3 covers 15 residues. The V and J ends lost 5 bases and 7 bases respectively, with 20 bases between them. CDR3 DNA: TGTGCCAGCAGCCGTGAATCCGAGGGTTGGGATGAAGCTTTCTTT. This sequence encodes CASSRESEGWDEAFF.

CDR3 in amino acids: CASSPAQGGVNIQYF. The CDR3, as DNA: TGCGCCAGCAGCCCCGCCCAGGGTGGTGTGAACATTCAGTACTTC. The chain couples TRBV5-1 to TRBJ2-4, with D perhaps matching TRBD1 (5 bases). Germline V gene data show CDR1 as SGHRS and CDR2 as YFSETQ. V lost 4 bases and J lost 7, with 18 bases in between. This CDR3 spans 15 amino acids.

This clone was observed a single time. The J gene is TRBJ2-3, the V gene TRBV2; 11 positions match TRBD2. The CDR3 totals 17 residues. From germline, CDR1 is SNHLY and CDR2 FYNNEI. J was trimmed by 0 bases and V by 7 bases; bases with no gene match: 9. This chain's CDR3 is CASKRTSGLASTDTQYF. The CDR3 DNA reads as TGTGCCAGCAAGAGGACTAGCGGGTTAGCTAGCACAGATACGCAGTATTTT.

The CDR3 loop is CASSLVRETQYF. The CDR3 DNA reads TGTGCCAGCTCCTTGGTTCGGGAGACCCAGTACTTC. The J gene is TRBJ2-5, the V gene TRBV27; D uncertain. Germline V gene data show CDR1 as MNHEY and CDR2 as SMNVEV (reference sequence). The CDR3 is 12 amino acids. The V gene lost 8 bases and the J gene lost 5 bases, with 12 bases spanning the gap.

The V gene is TRBV2, the J gene TRBJ1-6, with 7 nucleotides matching TRBD1. Germline CDR1 SNHLY, CDR2 FYNNEI. This CDR3 has 15 residues. V was pared by 4 bases and J by 5 bases, with 5 bases of the junction left unmatched. DNA of the CDR3: TGTGCCAGCAGTGGGTCGGGACAGCATAATTCACCCCTCCACTTT. Encoded protein: CASSGSGQHNSPLHF.

The chain combines TRBV6-6 with TRBJ2-7; 10 nucleotides match TRBD1. CDR3 length: 14 residues. From germline, CDR1 is MNHNY and CDR2 SVGAGI (reference sequence). The V and J ends lost 2 bases and 4 bases, in that order; junction bases with no gene match: 2. CDR3 amino acids: CASSYGTGDYEQYF. The DNA of the CDR3 is TGTGCCAGCAGTTACGGGACAGGGGATTACGAGCAGTACTTC.

The chain combines TRBV5-1 with TRBJ2-2; D is undetermined. Germline values: CDR1 SGHRS, CDR2 YFSETQ. The CDR3 is made up of 14 amino acids. The V and J ends lost 3 bases and 6 bases respectively, with 12 bases between them. The CDR3 here is CASSYFDQAGELFF. CDR3 nucleotide sequence: TGCGCCAGCAGCTACTTTGACCAGGCCGGGGAGCTGTTTTTT.

The sample holds a few counts of this clone. The chain employs TRBV19 and TRBJ1-1; D unclear. The CDR3 spans 14 residues. V lost 3 bases and J 2 bases, leaving 10 bases between the germline ends. Germline CDR1 reads LNHDA; CDR2 reads SQIVND (reference sequence). The DNA for the CDR3 is TGTGCCAGTAGTATTGTTCCAGGCAACACTGAAGCTTTCTTT. This codes for CASSIVPGNTEAFF.

The CDR3 sequence is CASRGRDRGFRDYGYTF. Here the CDR3 DNA reads TGTGCCAGCAGGGGAAGGGACAGGGGCTTTCGAGACTATGGCTACACCTTC. The genes are TRBV2 and TRBJ1-2; TRBD1 matches at 10 bases. Germline CDR1 is SNHLY and CDR2 is FYNNEI. The CDR3 totals 17 residues. Trimming cost V 6 bases and J 3 bases; bases outside gene matches: 13.

A single count supports this clone. The J gene is TRBJ2-5, the V gene TRBV5-4; TRBD2 aligns across 9 bases. The junction had 7 bases not matched to a gene; V was cut back by 2 bases and J by 5 bases. The CDR3 runs 15 residues. Germline CDR1 is SGHNT and CDR2 is YYREEE (reference sequence). The CDR3 bases are TGTGCCAGCAGCTTCCGCGGGGGGGCCGGCGAGACCCAGTACTTC. Its protein product is CASSFRGGAGETQYF.

The chain joins TRBV6-5 to TRBJ1-2; D unresolved. The CDR3 runs to 13 residues. V was pared by 6 bases and J by 4 bases, with 12 bases between. CDR1 and CDR2 (germline): MNHEY, SVGAGI. CDR3 sequence: CASRTTDIYGYTF. CDR3 DNA: TGTGCCAGCAGGACTACAGATATCTATGGCTACACCTTC.